Following are 13 T cell receptor beta chains from one sample sequenced in a study of PD-1 blockade in classical Hodgkin lymphoma. Relapse was seen in all patients after autologous stem cell transplantation, and brentuximab vedotin exposure was variable. Assay used: immunoSEQ multiplex PCR; TCRdb lists only in-frame clones, some missing. The data contain approximately 100,000 clones, 80% to 90% of them singletons. Material: peripheral blood mononuclear cells (PBMCs), obtained before the second cycle of nivolumab. These receptors were taken from a human donor with classical Hodgkin lymphoma.

The count of this clone is one. This CDR3 reads CASSPAPGQGGYGYTF. In nucleotides, the CDR3 is TGTGCCAGCTCACCCGCACCTGGACAGGGAGGCTATGGCTACACCTTC. The genes are TRBV18 and TRBJ1-2; the match to TRBD1 covers 8 bases. Germline CDR1 KGHSH, CDR2 LQKENI. The CDR3 totals 16 residues. The V gene end was trimmed by 3 bases and the J gene end by 4 bases; junction bases not matched to a gene: 10. Looking up the rest from reference TRBV18 and TRBJ1-2 gives the full variable domain: NAGVMQNPRHLVRRRGQEARLRCSPMKGHSHVYWYRQLPEEGLKFMVYLQKENIIDESGMPKERFSAEFPKEGPSILRIQQVVRGDSAAYFCASSPAPGQGGYGYTFGSGTRLTVV.

This clone was observed once. The V and J genes are TRBV28 and TRBJ2-1, with D possibly being TRBD2 (5 bases). V was pared by 3 bases and J by 0 bases, with 9 bases between. Germline CDR1 MDHEN, CDR2 SYDVKM. The CDR3 spans 15 residues. The CDR3 nucleotides read TGTGCCAGCAGTTTTACGGGATTCTCCTACAATGAGCAGTTCTTC. As protein: CASSFTGFSYNEQFF.

V gene TRBV5-1 combines with J gene TRBJ2-1, with D tentatively TRBD2 (6 bases). CDR3 size: 15 residues. Trimming removed 5 bases at V and 6 bases at J, with 18 bases between. Germline V gene lookup returns CDR1 SGHRS and CDR2 YFSETQ. CDR3 in DNA: TGCGCCAGCAGATTCGGGGGTTACTCGTTCAATGAGCAGTTCTTC. The encoded protein is CASRFGGYSFNEQFF.

The J gene is TRBJ1-2, the V gene TRBV6-6, with 9 bases matching TRBD1. J lost 5 bases, V lost 5 bases, and 9 bases had no gene match. The CDR3 has 15 residues. In germline, CDR1 is MNHNY, CDR2 SVGAGI (reference sequence). CDR3 coding DNA: TGTGCCAGCAGTCCCTCCTCGACAGGGGGATATGGCTACACCTTC. This gives the protein CASSPSSTGGYGYTF.

The chain combines TRBV4-3 with TRBJ1-2, with a weak D call TRBD1 (6 bases). Trimming took off 5 bases at V and 8 bases at J, with 9 bases between the two ends. In germline, CDR1 is LGHNA, CDR2 YSLEER. The CDR3 spans 11 residues. The CDR3: CASSYREGYTF. The CDR3 nucleotides are TGCGCCAGCAGCTACAGGGAGGGCTACACCTTC.

The J gene is TRBJ1-1, the V gene TRBV19; D is uncertain. V shed 5 bases and J shed 2 bases, with 6 bases lying between them. Germline-derived CDR1 and CDR2 are LNHDA and SQIVND (reference sequence). CDR3 length equals 12 residues. CDR3 in amino acids: CASSPSNTEAFF. In DNA, the CDR3 is TGTGCCAGTAGTCCTAGTAACACTGAAGCTTTCTTT.

The J gene is TRBJ2-1, the V gene TRBV27; no firm D call. Germline V gene sequence: CDR1 MNHEY, CDR2 SMNVEV (reference sequence). This CDR3 is 16 amino acids long. V lost 5 bases, J lost 3 bases, and 17 bases lay in between. CDR3 sequence (DNA): TGTGCCAGCAGTAAAATCAGTGGGGTGGTCTACAATGAGCAGTTCTTC. Translated, it gives CASSKISGVVYNEQFF.

This clone was detected once. The CDR3 region has the DNA TGTGCCAGCAGGACTATTCGCAACAGATACGAGCAGTACTTC. It encodes CASRTIRNRYEQYF. V is TRBV27 and J is TRBJ2-7; D may be TRBD2 (5 bases). Germline CDR1 reads MNHEY; CDR2 reads SMNVEV (reference sequence). The V end was cut by 6 bases, the J end by 4 bases, with 16 bases between. CDR3 length: 14 residues.

This chain uses TRBV6-1 with TRBJ1-6, with TRBD1 matching over 7 bases. Germline CDR1 and CDR2: MNHNS and SASEGT. V dropped 10 bases and J dropped 5; count of bases not matched to a gene: 8. The CDR3 totals 14 residues. CDR3 in amino acids: CAIPDRDDNSPLHF. The CDR3 nucleotides are TGTGCCATTCCAGACAGGGACGATAATTCACCCCTCCACTTT.

CDR3 DNA sequence: TGTGCCAGCAGCCTCAACTACGAGCAGTACTTC. Protein sequence: CASSLNYEQYF. The chain carries TRBV6-6 and TRBJ2-7; D gene unclear. The V and J ends lost 6 bases and 3 bases respectively, with 6 bases between them. The germline V gene encodes CDR1 MNHNY and CDR2 SVGAGI (reference sequence). The CDR3 is made up of 11 amino acids.

This chain uses TRBV4-1 with TRBJ1-4, with D possibly TRBD1 on 5 matching bases. Germline CDR1 and CDR2: MGHRA and YSYEKL. Trimming left V 0 bases short and J 8 bases short, with 16 bases between. The CDR3 sequence is 16 residues long. In nucleotides, the CDR3 is TGCGCCAGCAGCCAAGATCGGAGAAGGGGTAGGGAAAAACTGTTTTTT. This sequence encodes CASSQDRRRGREKLFF.

The chain is built from TRBV13 and TRBJ2-1; 8 nucleotides align to TRBD2. This CDR3 comprises 20 residues. The germline gives CDR1 PRHDT, CDR2 FYEKMQ (reference sequence). The V and J ends lost 2 bases and 0 bases, in that order; junction bases with no gene match: 15. CDR3 sequence: CASSLLRWVRGVLSYNEQFF. The CDR3 region has the DNA TGTGCCAGCAGCTTACTACGTTGGGTGCGGGGGGTACTCTCCTACAATGAGCAGTTCTTC.

V and J are TRBV21-1 and TRBJ1-1; the table names TRBD1, a call not compared with the DNA. TRBV21-1 is listed as a pseudogene. CDR3 length equals 18 residues. CDR3 in DNA: TGTGCCAGCAGCCTTAAAAGGTCTGCGGGACAGGGGAACACTGAAGCTTTCTTT. Its translation: CASSLKRSAGQGNTEAFF.